This is a list of T cell receptor beta chains from one sample in a study of PD-L1 blockade in urothelial cancer. Using immunoSEQ multiplex PCR, the repertoire was profiled, and TCRdb retains in-frame clones only, with some absent. The repertoire consists of about 130,000 clones, with roughly 83% occurring once and the leading ten covering 2.5% to 4%. The sequenced sample was PBMCs, obtained around atezolizumab (anti-PD-L1) treatment. The receptors were gathered from a man aged 50 or older with urothelial cancer. Both conserved end residues are part of each CDR3. A D gene is named only where the DNA matches it firmly. Size is stated for part of the rows, as once, few or many counts, or as a class when the clone is expanded.

size,D,J,V,CDR3,DNA
-,-,TRBJ1-4,TRBV30,CAWAGQVEKLFF,TGTGCCTGGGCAGGCCAGGTTGAAAAACTGTTTTTT
few,-,TRBJ2-2,TRBV6-5,CATAGLGNTGELFF,TGTGCCACCGCGGGGTTAGGGAACACCGGGGAGCTGTTTTTT
-,TRBD2,TRBJ2-3,TRBV6-6,CASSLPGGSTDTQYF,TGTGCCAGCAGCCTGCCGGGAGGGAGCACAGATACGCAGTATTTT
-,-,TRBJ1-5,TRBV7-9,CASSLAERPQHF,TGTGCCAGCAGCCTCGCGGAGAGGCCCCAGCATTTT
-,TRBD1,TRBJ2-1,TRBV7-2,CASSLGQGLYNEQFF,TGTGCCAGCAGCTTAGGACAGGGGCTGTACAATGAGCAGTTCTTC
-,-,TRBJ1-5,TRBV28,CATDRSNQPQHF,TGTGCTACTGACAGATCCAATCAGCCCCAGCATTTT
-,TRBD1,TRBJ2-4,TRBV7-9,CASSLGTGGSQNIQYF,TGTGCCAGCAGCTTGGGGACAGGGGGAAGCCAAAACATTCAGTACTTC
-,TRBD1,TRBJ1-2,TRBV28,CASRATGTIYGYTF,TGTGCCAGCAGGGCGACAGGGACAATCTATGGCTACACCTTC
-,TRBD1,TRBJ1-5,TRBV19,CASSNWGQGNQPQHF,TGTGCCAGTAGTAATTGGGGACAGGGCAATCAGCCCCAGCATTTT
-,-,TRBJ2-2,TRBV30,CAWRPIVPGELFF,TGTGCCTGGAGGCCTATAGTTCCCGGGGAGCTGTTTTTT
few,-,TRBJ1-6,TRBV28,CASSVLNSPLHF,TGTGCCAGCAGTGTTCTTAATTCACCCCTCCACTTT
-,-,TRBJ2-7,TRBV10-3,CAISPGREQYF,TGTGCCATCAGCCCAGGGCGCGAGCAGTACTTC
-,-,TRBJ1-5,TRBV2,CASSKGQGIQPQHF,TGTGCCAGCAGTAAAGGCCAGGGGATACAGCCCCAGCATTTT
few,TRBD1,TRBJ2-3,TRBV2,CASSDQGARTDTQYF,TGTGCCAGCAGTGATCAGGGGGCGAGGACAGATACGCAGTATTTT
-,TRBD2,TRBJ2-3,TRBV30,CAWVLGLAGDADTQYF,TGTGCCTGGGTCCTGGGACTAGCGGGAGACGCAGATACGCAGTATTTT
-,TRBD2,TRBJ2-7,TRBV5-6,CASSLAGGPYEQYF,TGTGCCAGCAGCTTGGCGGGAGGGCCCTACGAGCAGTACTTC
few,-,TRBJ1-1,TRBV9,CASSPTVGEGNTEAFF,TGTGCCAGCAGCCCAACGGTAGGGGAGGGGAACACTGAAGCTTTCTTT
-,-,TRBJ2-3,TRBV9,CASSVAPGQRVTDTQYF,TGTGCCAGCAGCGTAGCCCCGGGACAGCGGGTCACAGATACGCAGTATTTT
-,-,TRBJ2-6,TRBV18,CASSHWGAGANVLTF,TGTGCCAGCTCACACTGGGGGGCTGGGGCCAACGTCCTGACTTTC
-,-,TRBJ2-7,TRBV7-9,CASSVLGTSYEQYF,TGTGCCAGCAGCGTACTAGGTACCTCCTACGAGCAGTACTTC
once,-,TRBJ2-2,TRBV28,CASSFRGPGELFF,TGTGCCAGCAGTTTCCGAGGGCCCGGGGAGCTGTTTTTT
-,-,TRBJ1-4,TRBV18,CASSGQGNSEKLFF,TGTGCCAGCTCAGGCCAGGGAAACAGTGAAAAACTGTTTTTT
-,TRBD1,TRBJ1-5,TRBV28,CASSPGGQGPQHF,TGTGCCAGCAGTCCAGGGGGTCAGGGGCCCCAGCATTTT
-,TRBD1,TRBJ2-4,TRBV28,CASSSRGGLNIQYF,TGTGCCAGCAGTTCGCGAGGGGGCCTAAACATTCAGTACTTC
-,TRBD1,TRBJ1-1,TRBV5-1,CASSPGTAMNTEAFF,TGCGCCAGCAGCCCTGGGACAGCCATGAACACTGAAGCTTTCTTT
-,TRBD1,TRBJ1-6,TRBV5-1,CASSLGPGQGGLRYNSPLHF,TGCGCCAGCAGCTTGGGACCGGGACAGGGTGGCCTACGATATAATTCACCCCTCCACTTT